The clone carrying this TCR beta chain was seen a few times. Its antigen is unknown. The sample comes from a study of T cells in Graves' hyperthyroidism and ophthalmopathy. Germline CDR1 and CDR2: LGHDT and YNNKEL (reference sequence). The ends were cut back, 4 bases at V and 5 bases at J, with 12 bases in the middle. There are 13 residues in the CDR3. Hyperthyroidism of Graves' type that showed no ophthalmopathy progression within 18 months was stable. Among the patients, aged 18 to 65, hyperthyroidism was newly diagnosed and had lasted under 2 months. Uncontrolled infection, other autoimmune disease, pregnancy and lactation each barred patients from inclusion. The TCR beta CDR3 regions underwent amplification using RNA transcripts as the source. The TCR CDR3 first-round RT-PCR relied on the HTBI primer set. TCRdb re-analysed the multiplex PCR reads in MiXCR, keeping a single row per CDR3 protein. The sample yields approximately 210,000 distinct CDR3 sequences, roughly 18% seen once.

General study points: Stable hyperthyroidism was told apart from ophthalmopathy by a model built on 13 V-J features.

The TCR originated in a man aged 45-60 years with Graves' hyperthyroidism. The sequencing input was blood. V is TRBV3-1 and J is TRBJ2-7; weak D call: TRBD1 (6 bases). CDR3 loop: CASSLETGHEQYF. In nucleotides, the CDR3 is TGTGCCAGCAGCCTAGAGACAGGCCACGAGCAGTACTTC.